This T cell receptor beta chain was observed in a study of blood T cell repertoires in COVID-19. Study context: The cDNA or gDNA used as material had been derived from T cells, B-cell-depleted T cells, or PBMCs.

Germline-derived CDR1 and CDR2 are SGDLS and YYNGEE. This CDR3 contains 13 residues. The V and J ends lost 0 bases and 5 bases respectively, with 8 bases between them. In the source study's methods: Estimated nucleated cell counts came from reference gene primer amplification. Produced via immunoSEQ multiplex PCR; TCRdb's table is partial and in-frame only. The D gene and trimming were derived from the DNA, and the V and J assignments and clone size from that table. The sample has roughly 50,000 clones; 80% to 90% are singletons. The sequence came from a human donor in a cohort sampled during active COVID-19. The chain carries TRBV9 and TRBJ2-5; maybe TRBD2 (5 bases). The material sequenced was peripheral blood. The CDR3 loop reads CASSVDGGETQYF. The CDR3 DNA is TGTGCCAGCAGCGTAGATGGAGGCGAGACCCAGTACTTC.